Each of the 2 T cell receptor beta chains below was sequenced from the same sample in a study of OX40 agonist ivuxolimab in advanced cancers. Library preparation was by the immunoSEQ multiplex PCR assay. The source is immuneACCESS, and TCRdb retained only in-frame sequences with V and J called. Part of the clones is not carried over; for the studies checked, unresolved V genes explain less than half of this, and the remainder is unexplained. Recorded for this sample are approximately 130,000 clones; approximately 94% of them occurred a single time. Over 0.8% of the sample goes to the ten largest clones. The material was CD4+ or CD8+ T cells sorted from blood, obtained in a trial of the OX40 agonist ivuxolimab. The receptor set was obtained from an adult with an advanced solid tumor such as melanoma, head and neck, liver or kidney cancer.

This sequence joins TRBV7-9 and TRBJ2-1; 7 bases fit TRBD1. V dropped 5 bases and J dropped 7; count of bases not matched to a gene: 17. The germline CDR1 and CDR2 sequences are SEHNR and FQNEAQ (reference sequence). CDR3 length: 17 amino acids. The CDR3 DNA reads as TGTGCCAGCAGCCACAAAGTAGGGGACAGAGGACGGAATGAGCAGTTCTTC. As protein: CASSHKVGDRGRNEQFF.

The gene calls are TRBV15 and TRBJ1-1; D perhaps matches TRBD1 (6 bases). The CDR3 loop spans 13 amino acids. Looked up from germline, CDR1 is LNHNV and CDR2 is YYDKDF (reference sequence). Trimming shortened V by 2 bases and J by 7 bases, and 11 bases separated the two germline ends. CDR3 bases: TGTGCCACCAGCAGAATGGGGGCTCTTGAAGCTTTCTTT. This sequence encodes CATSRMGALEAFF.